These T cell receptor beta chains were read from a single sample in a study of blood T cells in healthy people across ages. TCRdb re-called the 5' RACE reads through MiXCR, storing one row per CDR3 protein. The table lists about 1.4 million distinct CDR3 sequences, around 55% of them singletons. The material sequenced was blood. The receptors originated from a man aged 18 to 29 in good health. Each CDR3 is given with its conserved first and last residue. The order of the fields is CDR3 length, D gene, J gene, clone size, V gene, CDR3 DNA, CDR3 protein. A D gene is named only where the DNA matches it firmly. Clone sizes are given selectively: once, few, many, or a class where the clone is expanded.

len: 16; d_gene: TRBD1; j_gene: TRBJ1-6; abundance: once; v_gene: TRBV20-1; CDR3nt: TGCAGTGCTAGACCCCTAACAGGGGGCAATAATTCACCCCTCCACTTT; CDR3aa: CSARPLTGGNNSPLHF
len: 15; d_gene: -; j_gene: TRBJ2-3; abundance: -; v_gene: TRBV11-2; CDR3nt: TGTGCCAGCAGCCACAACAGGGAGTACACAGATACGCAGTATTTT; CDR3aa: CASSHNREYTDTQYF
len: 13; d_gene: -; j_gene: TRBJ2-1; abundance: -; v_gene: TRBV2; CDR3nt: TGTGCCAGCAGAGACTACGGTAACAATGAGCAGTTCTTC; CDR3aa: CASRDYGNNEQFF
len: 13; d_gene: TRBD1; j_gene: TRBJ2-5; abundance: -; v_gene: TRBV6-5; CDR3nt: TGTGCCAGCAGTACGGGACAGAGGGAGACCCAGTACTTC; CDR3aa: CASSTGQRETQYF
len: 17; d_gene: -; j_gene: TRBJ2-2; abundance: -; v_gene: TRBV29-1; CDR3nt: TGCAGCGTTGAAGACCCCCGCGGGGACCTTTACACCGGGGAGCTGTTTTTT; CDR3aa: CSVEDPRGDLYTGELFF
len: 15; d_gene: -; j_gene: TRBJ2-1; abundance: -; v_gene: TRBV27; CDR3nt: TGTGCCAGCAGTCCCAGGGTCCGCTCCTACAATGAGCAGTTCTTC; CDR3aa: CASSPRVRSYNEQFF
len: 19; d_gene: TRBD1; j_gene: TRBJ2-6; abundance: -; v_gene: TRBV6-5; CDR3nt: TGTGCCAGCAGTTACACATACGACAGGGGGCGCATTGGGGCCAACGTCCTGACTTTC; CDR3aa: CASSYTYDRGRIGANVLTF
len: 13; d_gene: TRBD2; j_gene: TRBJ2-5; abundance: few; v_gene: TRBV10-3; CDR3nt: TGTGCCATCAGTGACGGACTAGGAGAGACCCAGTACTTC; CDR3aa: CAISDGLGETQYF
len: 13; d_gene: -; j_gene: TRBJ2-7; abundance: -; v_gene: TRBV28; CDR3nt: TGTGCCAGCAGTTTTCAGGCAGGATACGAGCAGTACTTC; CDR3aa: CASSFQAGYEQYF
len: 14; d_gene: -; j_gene: TRBJ1-1; abundance: -; v_gene: TRBV5-1; CDR3nt: TGCGCCAGCAGCTTGAATAGTGGGTTCACTGAAGCTTTCTTT; CDR3aa: CASSLNSGFTEAFF
len: 14; d_gene: -; j_gene: TRBJ1-1; abundance: -; v_gene: TRBV7-9; CDR3nt: TGTGCCAGCAGCTTACAGGGCTGGAACACTGAAGCTTTCTTT; CDR3aa: CASSLQGWNTEAFF
len: 14; d_gene: TRBD1; j_gene: TRBJ2-5; abundance: -; v_gene: TRBV20-1; CDR3nt: TGCAGTGCAAGTGGACCACAGGGGTTGCATGAGCAGTACTTC; CDR3aa: CSASGPQGLHEQYF
len: 15; d_gene: -; j_gene: TRBJ2-3; abundance: few; v_gene: TRBV12-3/TRBV12-4; CDR3nt: TGTGCCAGCAGTTTTCTTGTTCGGACCACAGATACGCAGTATTTT; CDR3aa: CASSFLVRTTDTQYF